The 10 T cell receptor beta chains below all came from one sample that was sequenced in a study of cytomegalovirus exposure and HLA in healthy donors. Produced via immunoSEQ multiplex PCR; TCRdb's table is partial and in-frame only. The sample has roughly 230,000 clones; about 90% are singletons. Sequences were obtained from PBMCs. These receptors all stem from a woman aged 25 to 39 in good health and CMV-seronegative.

V usage is TRBV18 and J usage is TRBJ1-5; D gene unclear. The CDR3 has 14 amino acids. The germline V gene encodes CDR1 KGHSH and CDR2 LQKENI. V shed 2 bases and J shed 4 bases, with 9 bases lying between them. The CDR3 bases are TGTGCCAGCTCACCAACCCAGGCAAATCAGCCCCAGCATTTT. It specifies CASSPTQANQPQHF.

This chain joins TRBV19 and TRBJ1-5, with 8 bases lining up with TRBD1. From germline, CDR1 is LNHDA and CDR2 SQIVND (reference sequence). The CDR3 is made up of 20 amino acids. The trim removed 4 bases at V and 0 bases at J, leaving 17 bases unmatched. The CDR3 loop is CASSTGQGFYRLYSNQPQHF. In DNA form, the CDR3 reads TGTGCCAGTAGTACCGGACAGGGCTTCTACAGGCTTTATAGCAATCAGCCCCAGCATTTT.

The V and J genes are TRBV4-2 and TRBJ1-1; D uncertain. Germline V lookup: CDR1 LGHNA, CDR2 YNFKEQ. This CDR3 has 14 amino acids. Between the trimmed V and J ends, which lost 1 base and 5 bases, there was a span of 11 bases. The CDR3 bases are TGTGCCAGCAGCCAAGGCTCGGAGAGGACTGAAGCTTTCTTT. The encoded protein is CASSQGSERTEAFF.

The chain is built from TRBV7-2 and TRBJ2-7; 10 bases match TRBD1. The CDR3 sequence is 16 residues long. Germline V gene lookup returns CDR1 SGHTA and CDR2 FQGNSA. V shed 5 bases, J shed 1 base, and the junction held 8 bases outside the gene matches. The CDR3, as DNA: TGTGCCAGCAGCCCGCCGGGACAGGGGACGTCCTACGAGCAGTACTTC. It yields the protein CASSPPGQGTSYEQYF.

This clone came up once. The V gene is TRBV4-3, the J gene TRBJ1-1, with 7 nucleotides matching TRBD1. Trimming at V came to 3 bases and at J to 3 bases, leaving 7 bases not matched to a gene. There are 15 residues in the CDR3. Germline V CDR1 and CDR2: LGHNA, YSLEER. The CDR3: CASSHLTGRDTEAFF. The CDR3 nucleotides read TGCGCCAGCAGCCACCTGACAGGGCGGGACACTGAAGCTTTCTTT.

The V call is TRBV4-3, the J call TRBJ2-3; D is undetermined. V was trimmed by 0 bases and J by 0 bases, leaving 7 bases between them. The CDR3 is 15 residues long. CDR1 is LGHNA and CDR2 is YSLEER in the germline V gene. The CDR3 here is CASSQDVSSTDTQYF. CDR3 DNA sequence: TGCGCCAGCAGCCAAGATGTTTCTAGCACAGATACGCAGTATTTT.

This rearrangement joins TRBV28 to TRBJ2-5; D is unresolved. Trimming left V 3 bases short and J 1 base short, with 12 bases between. The V gene's germline CDR1 is MDHEN and CDR2 SYDVKM. The CDR3 loop spans 15 amino acids. CDR3 sequence (DNA): TGTGCCAGCAGTTTTGATTTCAAGCCCCAAGAGACCCAGTACTTC. It yields the protein CASSFDFKPQETQYF. The entire variable domain, with the rest obtained from reference TRBV28 and TRBJ2-5, is as follows: DVKVTQSSRYLVKRTGEKVFLECVQDMDHENMFWYRQDPGLGLRLIYFSYDVKMKEKGDIPEGYSVSREKKERFSLILESASTNQTSMYLCASSFDFKPQETQYFGPGTRLLVL.

This clone is a singleton in its sample. CDR3 coding DNA: TGTGCCAGCAGCCGCCGCACTCACGAGCAGTACTTC. Protein: CASSRRTHEQYF. The rearrangement links TRBV6-6 to TRBJ2-7; D is unclear. The CDR3 has 12 residues. V lost 6 bases, J lost 5 bases, and 11 bases lay in between. CDR1 is MNHNY and CDR2 is SVGAGI in the germline V gene (reference sequence).

This chain links TRBV28 with TRBJ2-7; TRBD2 might be the D (6 bases). Trimming pared 8 bases from V and 7 bases from J, leaving 15 bases between. The CDR3 contains 12 residues. From germline, CDR1 is MDHEN and CDR2 SYDVKM. CDR3 sequence: CASRRAQWEQYF. CDR3 in DNA: TGTGCCAGCCGGAGGGCCCAGTGGGAGCAGTACTTC.

This chain uses TRBV6-6 with TRBJ2-7, with 10 bases matching TRBD1. Germline V lookup: CDR1 MNHNY, CDR2 SVGAGI (reference sequence). V was pared by 4 bases and J by 4 bases, with 1 base of the junction left unmatched. This CDR3 has 13 residues. The CDR3 spells CASSSGQGYEQYF. Here the CDR3 DNA reads TGTGCCAGCAGTTCGGGACAGGGGTACGAGCAGTACTTC.